Each of the 2 T cell receptor beta chains below was sequenced from the same sample in a study of T-cell reconstitution after alpha-beta-depleted transplantation in children. Unique molecular identifiers featured in how the TCRbeta library was prepared. TCRdb processed the PCR reads anew with MiXCR; each CDR3 protein has one entry. Among approximately 79,000 distinct CDR3 sequences listed, roughly 20% were seen once. Sequencing was performed on PBMCs, mostly from graft donor cells, taken 360 days after TCRalphabeta/CD19-depleted stem cell transplant. The receptors shown here come from a male patient aged 2 to 10 who had a stem cell transplant for acute lymphoblastic leukemia, so the T cells may come from the graft donor.

This clonotype has a handful of counts. The rearrangement links TRBV7-9 to TRBJ1-5; TRBD1 is a possible D gene (5 bases). Germline values: CDR1 SEHNR, CDR2 FQNEAQ (reference sequence). The germline V and J ends were trimmed by 5 bases and 3 bases, with 17 bases remaining between them. The CDR3 extends over 16 amino acids. The CDR3 loop reads CASSRWDGSLNQPQHF. Here the CDR3 DNA reads TGTGCCAGCAGCCGATGGGACGGTTCCCTCAATCAGCCCCAGCATTTT.

This clonotype came up a few times. The CDR3 coding sequence is TGTGCCAGCAGTTTAGTTAGGCAGGACAATGAGCAGTTCTTC. It codes for CASSLVRQDNEQFF. The J gene is TRBJ2-1, the V gene TRBV12-3 or TRBV12-4; D gene ambiguous. The CDR3 spans 14 residues. Trimming stripped 1 base from V and 5 bases from J, with 9 bases between.